Below, 29 T cell receptor beta chains from the same sample are listed, as sequenced in a study of blood T cell repertoires in COVID-19. This table comes from immunoSEQ multiplex PCR, and its TCRdb copy is limited to in-frame clones, with some not included. The table lists about 33,000 clones, around 83% of them singletons. What was sequenced was peripheral blood. All receptors derive from a human donor in a cohort sampled during active COVID-19.

The chain recombines TRBV18 with TRBJ2-5, with 13 bases aligning to TRBD2. Germline CDR1 reads KGHSH; CDR2 reads LQKENI. V lost 3 bases to trimming and J lost 2 bases; unmatched junction nucleotides: 3. This CDR3 has 16 residues. The CDR3 reads CASSPRTSGGQETQYF. In nucleotides, the CDR3 is TGTGCCAGCTCACCCCGGACTAGCGGGGGACAAGAGACCCAGTACTTC. Variable domain in full (rest from reference TRBV18 and TRBJ2-5): NAGVMQNPRHLVRRRGQEARLRCSPMKGHSHVYWYRQLPEEGLKFMVYLQKENIIDESGMPKERFSAEFPKEGPSILRIQQVVRGDSAAYFCASSPRTSGGQETQYFGPGTRLLVL.

The V gene is TRBV4-2, the J gene TRBJ1-4, with a possible D match to TRBD1 (6 bases). CDR3 length equals 16 residues. The germline V gene encodes CDR1 LGHNA and CDR2 YNFKEQ. Trimming removed 0 bases at V and 4 bases at J, with 12 bases between. The CDR3: CASSQDRYRVNEKLFF. DNA of the CDR3: TGTGCCAGCAGCCAAGATCGGTACAGGGTTAATGAAAAACTGTTTTTT.

CDR3 region: CAISSGGGSYNEQFF. CDR3 nucleotides: TGTGCCATCAGTAGCGGGGGGGGTTCCTACAATGAGCAGTTCTTC. This rearrangement joins TRBV10-3 to TRBJ2-1; 10 nucleotides align to TRBD2. The J segment lost 1 base and the V segment lost 5 bases, leaving 2 bases of the junction unmatched. CDR1 and CDR2 from the germline V gene are ENHRY and SYGVKD. This CDR3 has 15 residues.

J is TRBJ2-3 and V is TRBV2; 14 bases map to TRBD2. CDR1 and CDR2 (germline): SNHLY, FYNNEI. The CDR3 sequence is 15 residues long. The V and J ends lost 6 bases and 11 bases, in that order; junction bases with no gene match: 10. DNA of the CDR3: TGTGCCAGCAGGGGACTAGCGGGAGTTGGAAGGGGGCAGTATTTT. This codes for CASRGLAGVGRGQYF.

The gene calls are TRBV27 and TRBJ1-1; D gene unclear. CDR3 length: 14 amino acids. CDR1 MNHEY and CDR2 SMNVEV come from the germline V gene (reference sequence). V lost 6 bases to trimming and J lost 0 bases, with 11 bases between them. For the CDR3, the DNA is TGTGCCAGCAGGCCCGGGGTCATGAACACTGAAGCTTTCTTT. Residues: CASRPGVMNTEAFF.

The sample holds one count of this clone. This chain connects TRBV10-1 to TRBJ2-5, with a tentative D call TRBD1 (6 bases). The CDR3 length is 14 residues. Germline V CDR1 and CDR2: WNHNN, SYGVQD (reference sequence). Trimming shortened V by 3 bases and J by 4 bases, and 12 bases separated the two germline ends. The CDR3 is CASSDRGGPETQYF. In DNA, the CDR3 is TGCGCCAGCAGTGATCGAGGGGGTCCAGAGACCCAGTACTTC.

The sample holds a few counts of this clone. V usage is TRBV5-3 and J usage is TRBJ2-1; the D gene is possibly TRBD2 (6 bases). TRBV5-3 qualifies as an ORF whose function is uncertain. The CDR3 totals 11 residues. V was pared by 4 bases and J by 14 bases, with 13 bases between. Here the CDR3 DNA reads TGTGCCAGAAGCCTCGGGACTGATGAGTTCTTC. Protein sequence: CARSLGTDEFF.

This sequence joins TRBV30 and TRBJ2-7; D remains unclear. The CDR3 consists of 11 residues. Germline V gene sequence: CDR1 GTSNPN, CDR2 SVGIG (reference sequence). Deletions cut 2 bases from V and 2 bases from J, with 4 bases between. Written as DNA, the CDR3 is TGTGCCTGGAGTACAGCCTACGAGCAGTACTTC. It yields the protein CAWSTAYEQYF.

CDR3 amino acids: CASSVSGRELDNEQFF. DNA for the CDR3: TGCGCCAGCAGCGTGTCTGGGCGGGAGTTGGACAATGAGCAGTTCTTC. V and J are TRBV5-1 and TRBJ2-1; TRBD2 matches at 7 bases. The germline V gene has CDR1 SGHRS and CDR2 YFSETQ. Trimming took 4 bases from V and 5 from J; bases not matched to a gene: 12. The CDR3 loop spans 16 amino acids.

This clone was counted between two and nine times. CDR3: CASSVVGDTRETQYF. CDR3 nucleotides: TGTGCCAGCAGCGTCGTAGGGGACACGAGGGAGACCCAGTACTTC. The chain has TRBV9 and TRBJ2-5; D possibly corresponds to TRBD1 (6 bases). This CDR3 region has 15 residues. In germline, CDR1 is SGDLS, CDR2 YYNGEE. V lost 2 bases and J lost 5, with 16 bases in between.

The chain joins TRBV7-6 to TRBJ2-5, with 8 bases aligning to TRBD2. Germline CDR1 and CDR2: SGHVS and FNYEAQ. J lost 5 bases, V lost 4 bases, and 9 bases had no gene match. This CDR3 has 15 residues. CDR3 in DNA: TGTGCCAGCAGCTCCCAGGGCCCGGGGGGGGAGACCCAGTACTTC. Translation gives CASSSQGPGGETQYF.

This chain links TRBV18 with TRBJ2-1; 10 positions match TRBD2. This CDR3 contains 18 residues. The J segment lost 0 bases and the V segment lost 4 bases, leaving 9 bases of the junction unmatched. Germline CDR1 KGHSH, CDR2 LQKENI. DNA for the CDR3: TGTGCCAGCTCACTAGCGGGGGGTCCTCTGAGCTCCTACAATGAGCAGTTCTTC. Protein sequence: CASSLAGGPLSSYNEQFF.

This clone was counted a few times. This rearrangement joins TRBV2 to TRBJ2-5, with unresolved D. With 4 bases removed from V and 4 bases from J, the gap between germline ends came to 10 bases. This CDR3 spans 13 amino acids. Germline V gene lookup returns CDR1 SNHLY and CDR2 FYNNEI. The CDR3 DNA follows: TGTGCCAGCAGTGTAAGCGTCGGAGAGACCCAGTACTTC. It translates to CASSVSVGETQYF. The full variable domain, in which reference TRBV2 and TRBJ2-5 provide the parts outside the CDR3, is EPEVTQTPSHQVTQMGQEVILRCVPISNHLYFYWYRQILGQKVEFLVSFYNNEISEKSEIFDDQFSVERPDGSNFTLKIRSTKLEDSAMYFCASSVSVGETQYFGPGTRLLVL.

The chain joins TRBV18 to TRBJ2-1, with D possibly matching TRBD1 (5 bases). The CDR3 is made up of 17 amino acids. Per germline, CDR1 KGHSH and CDR2 LQKENI. The V and J ends lost 4 bases and 13 bases respectively, with 29 bases between them. Written as DNA, the CDR3 is TGTGCCAGCTCACGAGATCCGCCGTCCGGATTTGGGGCCGGACAGTTCTTC. As protein: CASSRDPPSGFGAGQFF.

This chain links TRBV5-8 with TRBJ2-3; weak D call: TRBD2 (5 bases). Deletions cut 1 base from V and 6 bases from J, with 9 bases between. Germline lookup yields CDR1 SGHTS and CDR2 YDEGEE. The CDR3 covers 13 residues. The CDR3 nucleotides read TGTGCCAGCAGCTTGCTCCGGAGGGATACGCAGTATTTT. Its protein product is CASSLLRRDTQYF.

This clone appeared a single time. This chain connects TRBV2 to TRBJ2-3; 11 positions match TRBD2. Losses at the gene ends were 4 bases for V and 0 bases for J; bases not matched to a gene: 12. The CDR3 contains 19 residues. CDR1 and CDR2 from the germline V gene are SNHLY and FYNNEI. The CDR3 spells CASSVIAGGPRASTDTQYF. CDR3 bases: TGTGCCAGCAGTGTAATAGCGGGAGGGCCCCGGGCTAGCACAGATACGCAGTATTTT.

The chain has TRBV2 and TRBJ1-1; 7 nucleotides match TRBD1. The CDR3 totals 12 residues. V shed 9 bases, J shed 6 bases, and the junction held 7 bases outside the gene matches. Germline values: CDR1 SNHLY, CDR2 FYNNEI. CDR3 protein: CARGQDLSEAFF. The CDR3 DNA follows: TGTGCCAGAGGACAGGATCTCTCTGAAGCTTTCTTT.

Of note for this clone: The same CDR3 is also encoded by other DNA sequences in this sample. V gene TRBV9 combines with J gene TRBJ2-7; no reliable D call. The ends were cut back, 3 bases at V and 2 bases at J, with 12 bases in the middle. Germline V gives CDR1 SGDLS, CDR2 YYNGEE. The CDR3 is 14 amino acids. CDR3 protein: CASSAGVVPYEQYF. The CDR3 DNA reads TGTGCCAGCAGCGCCGGAGTCGTACCCTACGAGCAGTACTTC.

This clone has only one observation. This chain links TRBV19 with TRBJ2-7, with D possibly matching TRBD2 (5 bases). V was trimmed by 7 bases and J by 3 bases, leaving 13 bases between them. CDR3 size: 13 residues. Germline CDR1 is LNHDA and CDR2 is SQIVND (reference sequence). The CDR3 region is CASTIGRDYEQYF. Written as DNA, the CDR3 is TGTGCCAGTACCATCGGACGGGACTACGAGCAGTACTTC.

The chain couples TRBV27 to TRBJ2-1; 9 bases map to TRBD1. This CDR3 is 16 amino acids long. Germline loops: CDR1 MNHEY, CDR2 SMNVEV (reference sequence). Trimming removed 2 bases from V and 7 bases from J; junction bases left unmatched: 9. This chain's CDR3 is CASSLHRDRARNEQFF. CDR3 DNA sequence: TGTGCCAGCAGTTTACACCGGGACAGGGCACGGAATGAGCAGTTCTTC.

The V call is TRBV25-1, the J call TRBJ1-2; TRBD1 matches 10 bases. J was trimmed by 8 bases and V by 5 bases; bases with no gene match: 11. This CDR3 is 15 amino acids long. In germline, CDR1 is MGHDK, CDR2 SYGVNS. CDR3 loop: CASSSSGTGVFGYTF. For the CDR3, the DNA is TGTGCCAGCAGTTCTTCCGGGACAGGGGTTTTCGGCTACACCTTC.

This chain joins TRBV5-4 and TRBJ2-4, with TRBD1 matching 8 bases. The CDR3 is 13 amino acids. Germline CDR1 is SGHNT and CDR2 is YYREEE (reference sequence). Trimming removed 0 bases from V and 7 bases from J; junction bases left unmatched: 0. Here the CDR3 reads CASSLDRGNIQYF. CDR3 coding DNA: TGTGCCAGCAGCTTGGACAGGGGGAACATTCAGTACTTC.

The V gene is TRBV9, the J gene TRBJ2-7, with 9 positions matching TRBD1. This CDR3 comprises 15 residues. Unmatched junction bases numbered 9, after V lost 3 bases and J lost 5 bases. Germline V CDR1 and CDR2: SGDLS, YYNGEE. The CDR3 DNA is TGTGCCAGCAGCGCCTCCGGGACAGGGTCGGACGAGCAGTACTTC. Amino acid sequence: CASSASGTGSDEQYF.

The CDR3 DNA follows: TGTGCCAGCGGCGAACAGGGGGCGGCTTCACCCCTCCACTTT. This codes for CASGEQGAASPLHF. V and J are TRBV27 and TRBJ1-6; TRBD1 matches 9 bases. This CDR3 contains 14 residues. V shed 8 bases and J 9 bases; nucleotides not matched to a gene: 8. CDR1 MNHEY and CDR2 SMNVEV come from the germline V gene (reference sequence).

V usage is TRBV2 and J usage is TRBJ2-4; TRBD2 is a possible D gene (5 bases). The CDR3 covers 15 residues. V shed 5 bases and J shed 0 bases, with 11 bases lying between them. From germline, CDR1 is SNHLY and CDR2 FYNNEI. CDR3 DNA sequence: TGTGCCAGCAGTTTGGGAGTTCTAGCCAAAAACATTCAGTACTTC. Protein product: CASSLGVLAKNIQYF.

The rearrangement joins TRBV30 to TRBJ2-3; no clear D gene. V was clipped by 5 bases and J by 6 bases, with 15 bases between them. The CDR3 has 13 amino acids. CDR1 is GTSNPN, CDR2 SVGIG, per germline (reference sequence). DNA of the CDR3: TGTGCCTGGGCGCAAGCAAGATTCGATACGCAGTATTTT. Protein: CAWAQARFDTQYF.

V is TRBV7-3 and J is TRBJ2-1; 12 bases align to TRBD2. There are 15 residues in the CDR3. The germline CDR1 and CDR2 sequences are SGHTA and FQGTGA. The V and J ends lost 5 bases and 3 bases, in that order; junction bases with no gene match: 2. As DNA, the CDR3 is TGTGCCAGCAGCCCGGGACTAGCGGGCTACAATGAGCAGTTCTTC. The encoded protein is CASSPGLAGYNEQFF.

The V and J genes are TRBV6-5 and TRBJ2-1; TRBD2 is a possible D gene (5 bases). V lost 7 bases, J lost 0 bases, and 13 bases lay in between. The length of the CDR3 is 15 residues. The germline V gene has CDR1 MNHEY and CDR2 SVGAGI. CDR3 amino acids: CASTPIGSSYNEQFF. CDR3 coding DNA: TGTGCCAGCACCCCGATAGGGAGCTCCTACAATGAGCAGTTCTTC.

J is TRBJ1-1 and V is TRBV5-5, with 10 bases aligning to TRBD1. V was pared by 3 bases and J by 6 bases, with 11 bases of the junction left unmatched. CDR3 length: 16 residues. Germline V CDR1 and CDR2: SGHKS, YYEKEE (reference sequence). The CDR3 nucleotides read TGTGCCAGCAGCTCTTGGGACAGGGGCCTTGTCGCTGAAGCTTTCTTT. Translating gives CASSSWDRGLVAEAFF.